The source of this T cell receptor beta chain is a study of blood T cell repertoires in COVID-19. Sequencing was performed with immunoSEQ multiplex PCR; in TCRdb, only in-frame clones are kept and a portion is missing. Of almost 70,000 clones in the sample, roughly three quarters are singletons; the top ten hold 47%. The CDR3 is 13 residues long. J lost 2 bases, V lost 2 bases, and 3 bases had no gene match. Germline V lookup: CDR1 GTSNPN, CDR2 SVGIG (reference sequence). This receptor was taken from a human donor in a cohort sampled during active COVID-19. The chain employs TRBV30 and TRBJ2-7, with 7 bases that match TRBD1. Sequencing used peripheral blood. The CDR3 sequence: CAWSTGEAYEQYF. CDR3 DNA: TGTGCCTGGAGTACAGGGGAAGCCTACGAGCAGTACTTC.